Following are 26 T cell receptor beta chains from one sample sequenced in a study of CD8+CD57+ T cells in acquired aplastic anemia. TCR beta VDJ and CDR3 profiles were obtained from a genomic DNA template. Each CDR3 protein gets one entry after TCRdb re-called the reads with MiXCR. The table has under 200,000 distinct CDR3 sequences, 35% to 55% seen once. The sequenced sample consisted of sorted CD4+, CD8+, or CD8+CD57+ T cells (not recorded which) from PBMCs. The receptors here all came from a human donor in good health.

This clonotype was seen more than once but under ten times. The rearrangement joins TRBV2 to TRBJ1-2; D unresolved. Trimming pared 5 bases from V and 6 bases from J, leaving 10 bases between. The CDR3 sequence is 12 residues long. The germline CDR1 and CDR2 sequences are SNHLY and FYNNEI. DNA for the CDR3: TGTGCCAGCAGTACCCCGCCAGATGGCTACACCTTC. Translated: CASSTPPDGYTF.

In its sample, this clonotype was seen once. A read error may account for a junction end that differs from germline. The chain links TRBV6-5 to TRBJ2-3; 9 nucleotides agree with TRBD2. Germline lookup yields CDR1 MNHEY and CDR2 SVGAGI. CDR3 length: 15 amino acids. The CDR3 DNA reads as TGTGCCAACAGTTGGAGCGGGAGGCTCACAGATACGCAATATTTT. Its protein is CANSWSGRLTDTQYF.

In this sample, this clonotype turned up many times. The J gene is TRBJ2-7, the V gene TRBV5-4, with D possibly being TRBD1 (6 bases). The CDR3 has 13 amino acids. Germline CDR1 reads SGHNT; CDR2 reads YYREEE (reference sequence). Trimming cost V 3 bases and J 4 bases, with 11 bases left between them. CDR3 sequence reads: CASSSNRVYEQYF. CDR3 DNA sequence: TGTGCCAGCAGCTCAAACAGGGTGTACGAGCAGTACTTC.

About this clonotype: Because it lacks the conserved phenylalanine or tryptophan at the end, this CDR3 is likely a read error. V and J are TRBV24-1 and TRBJ2-3; D is perhaps TRBD1 or TRBD2 (5 bases each). Germline CDR1 and CDR2: KGHDR and SFDVKD. The CDR3 is 14 residues long. Here the CDR3 reads CVTSGHKIADTQYL. DNA of the CDR3: TGTGTCACCAGCGGACACAAAATAGCAGATACGCAGTATCTT.

This clonotype showed up just a few times. A read error is possible here, since a much larger clone lies one base away. The rearrangement joins TRBV7-3 to TRBJ2-6; D ambiguous. CDR3 length equals 15 residues. The V end was cut by 4 bases, the J end by 0 bases, with 7 bases between. Germline CDR1 reads SGHTA; CDR2 reads FQGTGA. The chain's CDR3 is CASSSQVSGANVLTF. The CDR3 DNA is TGTGCCAGCAGCTCGCAGGTCTCTGGGGCCAACGTCCTGACTTTC.

This clonotype was seen only a few times. The chain couples TRBV24-1 to TRBJ2-7; D is unresolved. CDR1 and CDR2 from the germline V gene are KGHDR and SFDVKD. V lost 0 bases to trimming and J lost 2 bases, with 4 bases between them. The length of the CDR3 is 13 residues. The CDR3 region is CATSDLSPYEQYF. The CDR3, as DNA: TGTGCCACCAGTGATTTGAGCCCCTACGAGCAGTACTTC.

This clonotype was found many times. The chain carries TRBV11-2 and TRBJ2-5; D not resolved. The CDR3 contains 15 residues. Germline V gene lookup returns CDR1 SGHAT and CDR2 FQNNGV. Trimming shortened V by 5 bases and J by 1 base, and 14 bases separated the two germline ends. CDR3 region: CASSTRRTIQETQYF. As DNA, the CDR3 is TGTGCCAGCAGCACTCGGCGAACCATCCAAGAGACCCAGTACTTC.

In its sample, this clonotype was seen a few times. The chain combines TRBV29-1 with TRBJ1-2; 7 nucleotides align to TRBD1. This CDR3 contains 12 residues. The V segment lost 6 bases and the J segment 4 bases; nucleotides outside the gene matches: 5. CDR1 SQVTM and CDR2 ANQGSEA come from the germline V gene. The CDR3 protein is CSVTGEGYGYTF. The DNA for the CDR3 is TGCAGCGTAACAGGGGAGGGCTATGGCTACACCTTC.

This clonotype has at least ten counts. The CDR3 region has the DNA TGCGCCAGCAGCTTGGCCGGACTAGCGAACAATGAGCAGTTCTTC. Translating gives CASSLAGLANNEQFF. V is TRBV5-1 and J is TRBJ2-1, with 9 bases that match TRBD2. V trimming: 0 bases; J trimming: 5 bases; junction bases outside the gene matches: 3. This CDR3 region has 15 residues. Looked up from germline, CDR1 is SGHRS and CDR2 is YFSETQ.

Ten or more counts support this clonotype. Here the CDR3 DNA reads TGTGCCAGCAGCTTAGCTGGGACAGGAGGTCGGGGCTACACCTTC. As protein: CASSLAGTGGRGYTF. The chain uses TRBV7-8 and TRBJ1-2; TRBD1 matches at 8 bases. Losses at the gene ends were 0 bases for V and 8 bases for J; bases not matched to a gene: 8. Germline V lookup: CDR1 SGHVS, CDR2 FQNEAQ. The CDR3 consists of 15 residues.

At least ten counts were recorded for this clonotype. This sequence joins TRBV7-9 and TRBJ1-4; perhaps TRBD1 as D (5 bases). The CDR3 extends over 12 amino acids. The germline CDR1 and CDR2 sequences are SEHNR and FQNEAQ (reference sequence). Trimming took off 1 base at V and 13 bases at J, with 10 bases between the two ends. As DNA, the CDR3 is TGTGCCAGCAGCTTAGTGGGGGTAGGACTGTTTTTT. Translating it yields CASSLVGVGLFF.

This clonotype was seen once. A much larger clone sits a single nucleotide away, making a read error possible. The DNA for the CDR3 is TGTGCCAGCAGTGAGGACTGGGACAGCTATCAGCCCCAGCATTTT. The encoded protein is CASSEDWDSYQPQHF. This chain links TRBV6-2 or TRBV6-3 with TRBJ1-5; 7 bases map to TRBD1. CDR3 length: 15 amino acids. CDR1 MNHEY and CDR2 SVGEGT come from the germline V gene. V dropped 5 bases and J dropped 5; count of bases not matched to a gene: 9.

This CDR3 is CASKPRSYNEQFF. The CDR3 DNA reads TGTGCCAGCAAGCCCCGCTCCTACAATGAGCAGTTCTTC. This sequence joins TRBV2 and TRBJ2-1; no definite D call. The CDR3 length is 13 residues. The V end lost 7 bases, the J end lost 0 bases, and 7 bases lay between the germline ends. In germline, CDR1 is SNHLY, CDR2 FYNNEI.

The chain joins TRBV11-1 to TRBJ1-6; a possible D gene is TRBD1 (6 bases). Germline V gene lookup returns CDR1 SGHAT and CDR2 FQDESV (reference sequence). The CDR3 has 17 residues. V dropped 5 bases and J dropped 6 bases, with 20 bases sitting between them. The DNA for the CDR3 is TGTGCCAGCAGCGACTCGGGGGGTCAGGGGCTTAATTCACCCCTCCACTTT. This encodes CASSDSGGQGLNSPLHF.

The table lists this clonotype with a few counts. J is TRBJ1-3 and V is TRBV6-1; tentative D call: TRBD1 (6 bases). CDR1 MNHNS and CDR2 SASEGT come from the germline V gene. V was shortened by 5 bases and J by 0 bases, with 11 bases between the two germline ends. The CDR3 is 15 amino acids. The CDR3 sequence is CASSPTGYSGNTIYF. Written as DNA, the CDR3 is TGTGCCAGCAGTCCCACAGGGTACTCTGGAAACACCATATATTTT.

The genes are TRBV7-8 and TRBJ2-7, with no clear D. The CDR3 runs to 13 residues. CDR1 and CDR2 (germline): SGHVS, FQNEAQ. Trimming took 2 bases from V and 3 from J, leaving 8 bases between them. The CDR3 region is CASSLFQDYEQYF. As DNA, the CDR3 is TGTGCCAGCAGCTTATTCCAGGACTACGAGCAGTACTTC.

This clonotype was observed a single time. V usage is TRBV7-6 and J usage is TRBJ1-4; D remains unclear. The V end lost 5 bases, the J end lost 3 bases, and 13 bases lay between the germline ends. The CDR3 is made up of 15 amino acids. The germline V gene encodes CDR1 SGHVS and CDR2 FNYEAQ. The CDR3 spells CASSTSIGANEKLFF. DNA of the CDR3: TGTGCCAGCAGCACCTCGATCGGGGCTAATGAAAAACTGTTTTTT.

This clonotype occurred many times. The V and J genes are TRBV5-1 and TRBJ2-2; 13 bases align to TRBD2. J lost 0 bases, V lost 6 bases, and 5 bases had no gene match. Looked up from germline, CDR1 is SGHRS and CDR2 is YFSETQ. This CDR3 is built from 17 residues. CDR3 DNA: TGCGCCAGCACCTCAACTAGCGGGAGGGCGAACACCGGGGAGCTGTTTTTT. It is translated as CASTSTSGRANTGELFF. The full variable domain, completed using reference TRBV5-1 and TRBJ2-2, is KAGVTQTPRYLIKTRGQQVTLSCSPISGHRSVSWYQQTPGQGLQFLFEYFSETQRNKGNFPGRFSGRQFSNSRSEMNVSTLELGDSALYLCASTSTSGRANTGELFFGEGSRLTVL.

V is TRBV20-1 and J is TRBJ1-3; D uncertain. Germline CDR1 reads DFQATT; CDR2 reads SNEGSKA (reference sequence). The CDR3 has 14 amino acids. Trimming took 5 bases from V and 1 from J, leaving 12 bases between them. CDR3 bases: TGCAGTGCTTGGCTATGGAGTTCTGGAAACACCATATATTTT. The encoded protein is CSAWLWSSGNTIYF.

The chain couples TRBV4-1 to TRBJ2-2; unclear D gene. CDR1 is MGHRA, CDR2 YSYEKL, per germline. V was clipped by 0 bases and J by 4 bases, with 9 bases between them. This CDR3 spans 15 amino acids. The CDR3 DNA sequence: TGCGCCAGCAGCCAAGAACCCCATAGCACCGGGGAGCTGTTTTTT. Amino acids: CASSQEPHSTGELFF.

Remarks on this clonotype: This likely comes from a read error, as the CDR3 has no conserved phenylalanine or tryptophan at its end. The limits of the CDR3 on the DNA are not certain, so only TCRdb's listed CDR3 is given. This sequence joins TRBV6-5 and TRBJ1-6; TRBD1 is the table's D call and was not checked against the DNA. Germline loops: CDR1 MNHEY, CDR2 SVGAGI. The CDR3 comprises 8 residues, both ends counted. The CDR3 here is CASSFRGT.

This clonotype has ten or more counts. This rearrangement joins TRBV12-3 or TRBV12-4 to TRBJ2-3; TRBD1 matches at 8 bases. CDR3 length: 17 amino acids. Unmatched junction bases numbered 7, after V lost 2 bases and J lost 0 bases. As DNA, the CDR3 is TGTGCCAGCAGTTTACCAACAGGGGGTGCTAGCACAGATACGCAGTATTTT. It is translated as CASSLPTGGASTDTQYF.

This chain links TRBV29-1 with TRBJ1-1; the D gene is possibly TRBD1 (5 bases). Germline loops: CDR1 SQVTM, CDR2 ANQGSEA. V lost 4 bases and J 9 bases, leaving 15 bases between the germline ends. CDR3 size: 12 residues. The DNA of the CDR3 is TGCAGCGTTGGGACAAGGAGGACTAAAGCTTTCTTT. This translates into CSVGTRRTKAFF.

This chain uses TRBV15 with TRBJ1-5; no reliable D call. Trimming left V 0 bases short and J 0 bases short, with 15 bases between. The CDR3 runs 18 residues. The germline V gene has CDR1 LNHNV and CDR2 YYDKDF (reference sequence). CDR3 in DNA: TGTGCCACCAGCAGAGATAGTTACAGAGCATATAGCAATCAGCCCCAGCATTTT. Encoded protein: CATSRDSYRAYSNQPQHF.

This clonotype was picked up many times. This chain links TRBV11-2 with TRBJ2-5; 7 bases fit TRBD2. The CDR3 covers 14 residues. The germline gives CDR1 SGHAT, CDR2 FQNNGV. V lost 5 bases, J lost 5 bases, and 8 bases stayed unmatched. The CDR3 region has the DNA TGTGCCAGCAGCACTAGAGGACTAGAGGAGACCCAGTACTTC. Translated: CASSTRGLEETQYF.

There are a few counts of this clonotype. A single base separates this from a much larger clone, so it may be a read error. The chain uses TRBV6-5 and TRBJ2-5, with a tentative D call TRBD2 (5 bases). Trimming pared 2 bases from V and 9 bases from J, leaving 13 bases between. The CDR3 totals 13 residues. Germline lookup yields CDR1 MNHEY and CDR2 SVGAGI. This CDR3 is CASSYPEEEAQYF. The CDR3 DNA is TGTGCCAGCAGTTACCCAGAAGAGGAGGCCCAGTACTTC.